This T cell receptor beta chain was recorded in a study of shared clonotypes between healthy human individuals. With V trimmed by 4 bases and J by 6 bases, 6 bases remained unmatched. The CDR3 totals 16 residues. The germline gives CDR1 SGHTA, CDR2 FQGTGA. Repertoires were generated with immunoSEQ multiplex PCR, while TCRdb's copy carries only in-frame clones and drops some. The profile shows just over 2,000,000 clones, 90% to 95% of them singletons. The rearrangement uses TRBV7-3 and TRBJ2-3, with 14 bases matching TRBD2. This sequence originates from a man younger than 35 in good health. The sample comprised naive CD4+ T cells sorted from blood. The subset denotes: CD45RA+ positively selected. CDR3 bases: TGTGCCAGCAGCTCCACCGGGACTAGCGGGGGTGATACGCAGTATTTT. The encoded protein is CASSSTGTSGGDTQYF.